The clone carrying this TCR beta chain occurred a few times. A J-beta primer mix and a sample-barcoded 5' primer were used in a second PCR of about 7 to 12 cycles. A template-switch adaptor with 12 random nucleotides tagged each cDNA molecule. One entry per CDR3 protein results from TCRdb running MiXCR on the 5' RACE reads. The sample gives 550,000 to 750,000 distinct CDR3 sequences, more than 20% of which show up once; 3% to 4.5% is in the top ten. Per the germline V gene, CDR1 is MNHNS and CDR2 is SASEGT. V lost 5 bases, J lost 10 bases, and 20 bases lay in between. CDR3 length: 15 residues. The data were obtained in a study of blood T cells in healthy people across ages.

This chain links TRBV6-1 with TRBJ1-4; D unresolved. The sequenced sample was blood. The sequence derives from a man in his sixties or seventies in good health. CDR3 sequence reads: CASSTSVEVLGKLFF. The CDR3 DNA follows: TGTGCCAGCAGTACCTCGGTTGAGGTCCTTGGAAAACTGTTTTTT.